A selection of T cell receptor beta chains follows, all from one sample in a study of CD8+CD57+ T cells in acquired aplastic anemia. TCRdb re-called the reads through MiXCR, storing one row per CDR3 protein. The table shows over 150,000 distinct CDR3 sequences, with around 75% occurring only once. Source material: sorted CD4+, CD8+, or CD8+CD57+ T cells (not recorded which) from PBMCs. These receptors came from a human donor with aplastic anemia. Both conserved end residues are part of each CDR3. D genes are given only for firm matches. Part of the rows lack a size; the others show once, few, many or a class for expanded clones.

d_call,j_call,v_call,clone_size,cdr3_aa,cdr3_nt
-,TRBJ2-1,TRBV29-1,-,CSVEVMGPEQFF,TGCAGCGTTGAGGTCATGGGACCTGAGCAGTTCTTC
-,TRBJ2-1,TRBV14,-,CASSQVGVGQFF,TGTGCCAGCAGCCAAGTGGGGGTCGGGCAGTTCTTC
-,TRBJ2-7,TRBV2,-,CASSRLAYEQYF,TGTGCCAGTTCCCGGCTAGCCTACGAGCAGTACTTC
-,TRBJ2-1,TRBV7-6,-,CASSLAVSSPEQFF,TGTGCCAGCAGCTTAGCCGTTTCGTCCCCTGAGCAGTTCTTC
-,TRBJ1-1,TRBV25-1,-,CASTPGASQNTEAFF,TGTGCCAGCACCCCAGGGGCCAGCCAGAACACTGAAGCTTTCTTT
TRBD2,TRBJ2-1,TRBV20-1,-,CSADGTSGRAEQFF,TGCAGTGCGGATGGGACTAGCGGGAGGGCCGAGCAGTTCTTC
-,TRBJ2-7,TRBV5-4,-,CASSSFYICSARLLQGGDYEQYF,-
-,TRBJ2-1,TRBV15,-,CATSTPQGTTYNEQFF,TGTGCCACCAGCACTCCACAGGGGACTACTTACAATGAGCAGTTCTTC
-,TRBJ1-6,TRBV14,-,CASSQRGRGNSPLHF,TGTGCCAGCAGTCAGAGGGGTCGGGGTAATTCACCCCTCCACTTT
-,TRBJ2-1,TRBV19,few,CASQVRTHNEQFF,TGTGCCAGTCAGGTTCGGACCCACAATGAGCAGTTCTTC
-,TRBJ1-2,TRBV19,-,CASSISGNYGYTF,TGTGCCAGTAGTATATCGGGGAACTATGGCTACACCTTC
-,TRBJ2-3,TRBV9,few,CASSVDSGSTDTQYF,TGTGCCAGCAGCGTAGACAGCGGAAGCACAGATACGCAGTATTTT
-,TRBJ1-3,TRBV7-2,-,CASSLTVPGNTIYF,TGTGCCAGCAGCTTAACGGTTCCTGGAAACACCATATATTTT
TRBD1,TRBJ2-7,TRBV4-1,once,CASSTRTGDSYEQYF,TGCGCCAGCAGCACGCGGACAGGGGACTCCTACGAGCAGTACTTC
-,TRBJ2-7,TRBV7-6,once,CASSLSRAAYEQYF,TGTGCCAGCAGCTTATCCAGGGCGGCCTACGAGCAGTACTTC
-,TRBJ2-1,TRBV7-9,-,CASSLGGGDSYNEQFF,TGTGCCAGCAGTCTAGGGGGCGGGGACTCCTACAATGAGCAGTTCTTC
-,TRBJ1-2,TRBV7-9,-,CASSLATGFHSTF,TGTGCCAGCAGCTTAGCTACAGGGTTCCATTCCACCTTC
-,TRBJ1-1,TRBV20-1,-,CSHTENTEAFF,TGCAGTCACACAGAAAATACTGAAGCTTTCTTT
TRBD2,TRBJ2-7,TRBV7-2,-,CASSSIAGGGEQYF,TGTGCCAGCAGCTCCATAGCGGGAGGGGGCGAGCAGTACTTC
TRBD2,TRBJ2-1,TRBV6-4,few,CASSAGTTNEQFF,TGTGCCAGCAGTGCCGGGACTACCAATGAGCAGTTCTTC
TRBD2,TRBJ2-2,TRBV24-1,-,CATSGTSGGTGELFF,TGTGCCACCAGTGGGACTAGCGGGGGCACCGGGGAGCTGTTTTTT
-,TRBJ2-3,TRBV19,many,CASSITVGDTQYF,TGTGCCAGTAGTATAACAGTCGGAGATACGCAGTATTTT
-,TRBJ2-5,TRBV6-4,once,CASSENSNQPQYF,TGTGCCAGCAGTGAAAATAGCAATCAGCCCCAGTACTTC
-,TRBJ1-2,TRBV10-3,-,CAIRANGSEYYGYTF,TGTGCCATCCGGGCTAATGGCAGTGAGTACTATGGCTACACCTTC
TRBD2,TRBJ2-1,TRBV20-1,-,CSARTIAGSSYNEQFF,TGCAGTGCTAGGACTATAGCGGGGAGCTCCTACAATGAGCAGTTCTTC
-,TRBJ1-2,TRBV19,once,CASSIKFYGYTF,TGTGCCAGTAGTATCAAGTTCTATGGCTACACCTTC
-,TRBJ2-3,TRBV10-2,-,CASTQTGTLTDTQYF,TGCGCCAGCACCCAGACGGGGACTCTCACAGATACGCAGTATTTT
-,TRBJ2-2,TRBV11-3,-,CASSSPGISGELFF,TGTGCCAGCAGCTCCCCCGGGATTTCAGGGGAGCTGTTTTTT
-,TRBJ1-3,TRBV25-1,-,CASSGGGDTIYF,TGTGCCAGCAGTGGGGGTGGGGACACCATATATTTT
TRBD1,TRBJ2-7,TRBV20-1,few,CSAAGTASYEQYF,TGCAGTGCCGCCGGGACAGCTTCCTACGAGCAGTACTTC
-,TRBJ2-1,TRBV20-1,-,CSARGGTDYNEQFF,TGCAGTGCTAGGGGGGGCACGGATTACAATGAGCAGTTCTTC
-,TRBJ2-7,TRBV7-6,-,CASSPLLGAHEQYF,TGTGCCAGCAGCCCCCTTTTGGGGGCTCACGAGCAGTACTTC
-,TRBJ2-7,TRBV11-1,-,CASSLAPGEHNEQYF,TGTGCCAGCAGCTTAGCGCCAGGGGAACACAACGAGCAGTACTTC